This TCR beta chain was retrieved from a study of control samples from healthy donors and cancer patients (dated by TCRdb to 2020 to 2021). As encoded in the germline V gene, CDR1 is MNHEY while CDR2 is SVGAGI. There are 15 amino acids in the CDR3, from cysteine to phenylalanine inclusive. The retained sequence is limited to the CDR3, 45 bases, with the frame set at the first base. At the junction V is shortened by 3 bases and J by 8 bases; bases outside the gene matches: 12. Details on this clone: Its antigen is currently not known. Base quality data are lacking; no much larger clone is found one base away.

The method behind the library was the immunoSEQ multiplex PCR assay. TCRdb retrieved this table from immuneACCESS and kept in-frame rearrangements only. Not all clones are present; in checked studies, unresolved V genes account for under half, and no reason is known for the remainder. The sample table lists 190,000 or so clones, about 93% of them with a count of one. The biggest ten clones account for roughly 1.5% of the sample. The chain is encoded by TRBV6-5 joined to TRBJ1-2; 7 nucleotides in the junction match TRBD1. This clonotype was sampled from a man aged 18 to 29 in good health. The sequencing input was blood. CDR3 sequence: CASSYRSRGGYGYTF. The DNA is TGTGCCAGCAGTTATCGTAGCAGGGGGGGATACGGCTACACCTTC.